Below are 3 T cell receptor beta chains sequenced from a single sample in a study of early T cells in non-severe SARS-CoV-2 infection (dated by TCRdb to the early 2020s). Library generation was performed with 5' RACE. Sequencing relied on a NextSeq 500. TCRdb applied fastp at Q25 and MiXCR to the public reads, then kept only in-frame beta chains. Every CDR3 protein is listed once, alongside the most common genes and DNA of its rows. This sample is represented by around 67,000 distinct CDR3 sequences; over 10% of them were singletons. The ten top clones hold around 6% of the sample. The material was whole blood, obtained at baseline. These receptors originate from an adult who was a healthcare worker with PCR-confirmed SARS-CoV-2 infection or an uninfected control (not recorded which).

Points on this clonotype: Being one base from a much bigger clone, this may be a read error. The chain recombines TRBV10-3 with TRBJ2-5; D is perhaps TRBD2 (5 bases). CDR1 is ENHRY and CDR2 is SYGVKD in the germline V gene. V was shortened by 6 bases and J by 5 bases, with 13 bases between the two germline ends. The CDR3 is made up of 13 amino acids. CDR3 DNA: TGTGCCATCAGCCGAGGGCTTTCGGAGACCCAGTACTTC. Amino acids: CAISRGLSETQYF.

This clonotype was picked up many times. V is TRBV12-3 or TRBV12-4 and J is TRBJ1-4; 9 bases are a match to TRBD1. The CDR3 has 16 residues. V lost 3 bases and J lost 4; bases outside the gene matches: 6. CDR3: CASSFGTGYYNEKLFF. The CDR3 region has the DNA TGTGCCAGCAGTTTCGGGACAGGGTATTATAATGAAAAACTGTTTTTT.

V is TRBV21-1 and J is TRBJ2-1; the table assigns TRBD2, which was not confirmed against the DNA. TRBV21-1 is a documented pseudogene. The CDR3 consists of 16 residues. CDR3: CASSLGGLAGANEQFF. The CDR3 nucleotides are TGTGCCAGCAGCCTCGGAGGGCTAGCGGGAGCCAATGAGCAGTTCTTC.